This T cell receptor (beta chain) was profiled in a study of blood T cells in healthy people across ages. This clonotype was counted a few times. The CDR3 is 15 residues long. Germline assignment: CDR1 SEHNR and CDR2 FQNEAQ (reference sequence). J lost 0 bases, V lost 5 bases, and 1 base had no gene match. Combining a sample-barcoded 5' primer with a J-beta primer mix, a second PCR ran for about 7 to 11 cycles. Via MiXCR, TCRdb re-called the 5' RACE reads, giving one row per CDR3 protein. This table has 1.5 million to 2 million distinct CDR3 sequences, 30% to 40% appearing once. The source material was blood. The clonotype originates from a woman aged 30 to 39 in good health. The gene calls are TRBV7-9 and TRBJ2-7, with 13 bases fitting TRBD2. CDR3: CASSGTSGASYEQYF. The CDR3 nucleotides read TGTGCCAGCAGCGGGACTAGCGGGGCCTCCTACGAGCAGTACTTC.